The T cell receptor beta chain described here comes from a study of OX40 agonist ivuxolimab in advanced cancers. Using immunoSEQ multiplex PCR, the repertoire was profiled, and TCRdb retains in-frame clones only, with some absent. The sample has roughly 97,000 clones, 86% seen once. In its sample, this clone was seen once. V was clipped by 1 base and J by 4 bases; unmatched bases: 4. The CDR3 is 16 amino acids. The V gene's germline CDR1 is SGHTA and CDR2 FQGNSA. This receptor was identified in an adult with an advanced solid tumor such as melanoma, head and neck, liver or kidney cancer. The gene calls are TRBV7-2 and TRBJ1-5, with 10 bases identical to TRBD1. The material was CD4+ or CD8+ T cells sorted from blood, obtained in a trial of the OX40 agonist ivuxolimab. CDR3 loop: CASSLGGTGVNQPQHF. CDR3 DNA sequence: TGTGCCAGCAGCTTAGGGGGGACAGGGGTGAATCAGCCCCAGCATTTT.